This T cell receptor beta chain was recovered during a study of shared T cell receptors in the human thymus. The junction had 21 bases not matched to a gene; V was cut back by 3 bases and J by 2 bases. Germline loops: CDR1 SGDLS, CDR2 YYNGEE. The CDR3 consists of 20 residues. TCRdb's table, derived via immunoSEQ multiplex PCR, lists solely in-frame clones and lacks some. The repertoire holds about 380,000 clones, with 85% to 95% as singletons. The chain recombines TRBV9 with TRBJ1-1, with 8 bases identical to TRBD1. The source of this sequence is a human donor. The specimen was thymocytes. The CDR3 DNA sequence: TGTGCCAGCAGCGGACCCGAGGAACAGGGGGTGCTAGGGGCTAACACTGAAGCTTTCTTT. This encodes CASSGPEEQGVLGANTEAFF. The complete variable domain, with remaining parts taken from reference TRBV9 and TRBJ1-1, reads DSGVTQTPKHLITATGQRVTLRCSPRSGDLSVYWYQQSLDQGLQFLIQYYNGEERAKGNILERFSAQQFPDLHSELNLSSLELGDSALYFCASSGPEEQGVLGANTEAFFGQGTRLTVV.